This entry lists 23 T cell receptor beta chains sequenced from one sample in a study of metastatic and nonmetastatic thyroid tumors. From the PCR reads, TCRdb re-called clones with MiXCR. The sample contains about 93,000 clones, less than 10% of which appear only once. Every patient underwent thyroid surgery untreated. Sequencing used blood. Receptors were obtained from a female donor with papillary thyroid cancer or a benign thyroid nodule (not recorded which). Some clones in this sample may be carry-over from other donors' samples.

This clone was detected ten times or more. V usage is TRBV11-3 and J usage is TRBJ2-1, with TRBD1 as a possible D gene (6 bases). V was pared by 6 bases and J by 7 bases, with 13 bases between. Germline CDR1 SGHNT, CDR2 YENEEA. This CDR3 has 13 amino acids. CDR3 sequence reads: CASSTQGWNEQFF. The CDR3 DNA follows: TGTGCCAGCAGTACCCAGGGGTGGAATGAGCAGTTCTTC.

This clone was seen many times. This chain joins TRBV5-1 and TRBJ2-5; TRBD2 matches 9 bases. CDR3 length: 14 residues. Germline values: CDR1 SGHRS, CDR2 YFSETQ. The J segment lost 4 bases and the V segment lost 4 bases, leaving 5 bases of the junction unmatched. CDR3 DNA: TGCGCCAGCAGCGGGGCGGGGGGGCCAGAGACCCAGTACTTC. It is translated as CASSGAGGPETQYF.

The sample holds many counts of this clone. CDR3 sequence: CASSFYGYEQYF. The CDR3, as DNA: TGTGCCAGCAGCTTTTACGGTTACGAGCAGTACTTC. The V call is TRBV7-2, the J call TRBJ2-7; D gene unclear. The germline CDR1 and CDR2 sequences are SGHTA and FQGNSA. The CDR3 has 12 residues. The germline V and J ends were trimmed by 3 bases and 4 bases, with 7 bases remaining between them.

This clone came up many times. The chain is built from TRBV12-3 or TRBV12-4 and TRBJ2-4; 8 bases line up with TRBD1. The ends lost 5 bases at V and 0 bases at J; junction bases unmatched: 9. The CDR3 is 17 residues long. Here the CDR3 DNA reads TGTGCCAGCAGTGCTAGGACAGGGATTATAGCCAAAAACATTCAGTACTTC. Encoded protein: CASSARTGIIAKNIQYF.

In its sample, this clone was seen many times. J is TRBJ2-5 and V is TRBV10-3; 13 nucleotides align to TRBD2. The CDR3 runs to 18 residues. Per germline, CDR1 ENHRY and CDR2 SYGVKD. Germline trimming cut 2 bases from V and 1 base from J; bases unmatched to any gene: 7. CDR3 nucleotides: TGTGCCATCAGTGAGCCAACTAGCGGGGGGGTCCTCCAAGAGACCCAGTACTTC. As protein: CAISEPTSGGVLQETQYF.

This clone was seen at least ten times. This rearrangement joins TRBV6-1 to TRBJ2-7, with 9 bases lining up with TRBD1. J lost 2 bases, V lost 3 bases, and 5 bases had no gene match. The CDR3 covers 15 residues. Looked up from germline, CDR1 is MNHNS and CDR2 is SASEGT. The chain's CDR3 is CASSEGTGNPYEQYF. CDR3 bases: TGTGCCAGCAGTGAGGGGACAGGGAACCCCTACGAGCAGTACTTC.

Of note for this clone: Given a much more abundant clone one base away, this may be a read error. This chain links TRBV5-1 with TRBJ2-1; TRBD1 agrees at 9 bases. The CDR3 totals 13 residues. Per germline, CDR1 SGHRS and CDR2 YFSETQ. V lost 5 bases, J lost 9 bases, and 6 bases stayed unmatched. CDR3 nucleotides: TGCGCCAGCAGAGGGACAGGGTTAACTGAGCAGTTCTTC. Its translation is CASRGTGLTEQFF.

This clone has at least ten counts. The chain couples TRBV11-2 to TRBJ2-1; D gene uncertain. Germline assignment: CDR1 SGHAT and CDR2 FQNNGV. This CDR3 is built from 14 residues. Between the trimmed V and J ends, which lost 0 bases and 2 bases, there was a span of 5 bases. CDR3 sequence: CASSLEAAYNEQFF. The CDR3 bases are TGTGCCAGCAGCTTAGAGGCAGCCTACAATGAGCAGTTCTTC. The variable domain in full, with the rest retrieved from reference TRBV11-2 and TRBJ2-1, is EAGVAQSPRYKIIEKRQSVAFWCNPISGHATLYWYQQILGQGPKLLIQFQNNGVVDDSQLPKDRFSAERLKGVDSTLKIQPAKLEDSAVYLCASSLEAAYNEQFFGPGTRLTVL.

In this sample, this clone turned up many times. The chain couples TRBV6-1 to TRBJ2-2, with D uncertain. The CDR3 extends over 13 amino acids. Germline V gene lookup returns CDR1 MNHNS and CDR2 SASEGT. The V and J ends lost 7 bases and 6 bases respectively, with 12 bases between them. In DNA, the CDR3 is TGTGCCAGCACCGCGAGAGACTCCGGGGAGCTGTTTTTT. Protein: CASTARDSGELFF.

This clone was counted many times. The CDR3 coding sequence is TGTGCCAGCAGGGGGACTAGCGGGGGGGCAGATACGCAGTATTTT. Translated: CASRGTSGGADTQYF. The V call is TRBV6-1, the J call TRBJ2-3; 16 bases align to TRBD2. Per the germline V gene, CDR1 is MNHNS and CDR2 is SASEGT. This CDR3 contains 15 residues. With 6 bases clipped from V and 4 bases from J, the junction kept 1 base outside the gene matches.

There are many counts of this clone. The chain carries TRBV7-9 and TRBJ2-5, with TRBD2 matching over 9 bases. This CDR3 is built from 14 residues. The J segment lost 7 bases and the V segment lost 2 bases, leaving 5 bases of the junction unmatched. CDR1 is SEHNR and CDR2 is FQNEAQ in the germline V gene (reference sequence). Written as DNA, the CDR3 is TGTGCCAGCAGCTTATTAGCGGGGGTCGGGACCCAGTACTTC. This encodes CASSLLAGVGTQYF.

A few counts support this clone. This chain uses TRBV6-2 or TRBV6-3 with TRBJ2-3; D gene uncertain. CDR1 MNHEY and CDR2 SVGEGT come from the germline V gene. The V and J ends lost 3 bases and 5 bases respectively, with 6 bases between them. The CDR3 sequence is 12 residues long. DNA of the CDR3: TGTGCCAGCAGTTATCTAGGAGATACGCAGTATTTT. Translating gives CASSYLGDTQYF.

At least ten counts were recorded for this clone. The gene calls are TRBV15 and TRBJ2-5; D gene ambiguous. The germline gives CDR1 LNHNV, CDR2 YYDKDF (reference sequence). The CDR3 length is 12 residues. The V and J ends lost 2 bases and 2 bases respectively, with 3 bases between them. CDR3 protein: CATSRQQETQYF. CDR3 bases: TGTGCCACCAGCAGACAACAAGAGACCCAGTACTTC.

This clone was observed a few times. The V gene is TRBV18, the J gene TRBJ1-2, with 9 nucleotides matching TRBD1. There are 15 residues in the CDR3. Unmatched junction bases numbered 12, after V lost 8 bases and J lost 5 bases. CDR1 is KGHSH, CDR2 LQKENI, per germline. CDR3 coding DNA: TGTGCCAGCAGTTGGGACAGGGCTGTGAGGTATGGCTACACCTTC. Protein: CASSWDRAVRYGYTF.

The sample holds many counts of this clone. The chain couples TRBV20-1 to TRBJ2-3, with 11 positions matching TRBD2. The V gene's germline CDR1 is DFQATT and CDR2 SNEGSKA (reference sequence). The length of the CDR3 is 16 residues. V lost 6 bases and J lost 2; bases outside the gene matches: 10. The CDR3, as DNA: TGCAGTGCAAAGCCACCTAGCGGGGGGTTCACAGATACGCAGTATTTT. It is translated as CSAKPPSGGFTDTQYF.

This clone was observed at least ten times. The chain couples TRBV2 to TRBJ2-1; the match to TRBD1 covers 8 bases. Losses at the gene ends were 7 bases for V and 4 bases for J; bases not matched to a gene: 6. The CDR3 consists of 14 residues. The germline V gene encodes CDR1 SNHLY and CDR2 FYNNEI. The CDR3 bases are TGTGCCAGCAAATCAGGGGGCCTGTACAATGAGCAGTTCTTC. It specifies CASKSGGLYNEQFF.

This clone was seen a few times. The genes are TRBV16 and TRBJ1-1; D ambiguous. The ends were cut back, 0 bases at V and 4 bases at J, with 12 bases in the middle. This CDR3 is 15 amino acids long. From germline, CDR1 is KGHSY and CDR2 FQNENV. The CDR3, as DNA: TGTGCCAGCAGCCAATCCGCAGTGAAGGGCACTGAAGCTTTCTTT. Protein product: CASSQSAVKGTEAFF.

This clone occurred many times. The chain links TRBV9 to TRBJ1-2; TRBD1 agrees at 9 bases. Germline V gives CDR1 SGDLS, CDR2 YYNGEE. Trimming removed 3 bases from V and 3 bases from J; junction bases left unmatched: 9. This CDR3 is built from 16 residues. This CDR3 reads CASSETGTGFDYGYTF. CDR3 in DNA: TGTGCCAGCAGCGAGACCGGGACAGGGTTCGACTATGGCTACACCTTC. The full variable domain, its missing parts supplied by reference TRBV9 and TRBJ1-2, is DSGVTQTPKHLITATGQRVTLRCSPRSGDLSVYWYQQSLDQGLQFLIQYYNGEERAKGNILERFSAQQFPDLHSELNLSSLELGDSALYFCASSETGTGFDYGYTFGSGTRLTVV.

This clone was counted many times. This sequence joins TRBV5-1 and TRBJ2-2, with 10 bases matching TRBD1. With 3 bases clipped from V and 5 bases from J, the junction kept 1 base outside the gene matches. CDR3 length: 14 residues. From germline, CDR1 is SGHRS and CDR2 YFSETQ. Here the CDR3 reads CASSWGQGTGELFF. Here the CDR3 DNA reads TGCGCCAGCAGCTGGGGACAGGGGACCGGGGAGCTGTTTTTT.

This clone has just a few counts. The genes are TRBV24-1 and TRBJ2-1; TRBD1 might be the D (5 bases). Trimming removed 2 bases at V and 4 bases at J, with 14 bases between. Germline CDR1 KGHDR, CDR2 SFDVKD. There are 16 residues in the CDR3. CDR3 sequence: CATSDSDSLLYNEQFF. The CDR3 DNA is TGTGCCACCAGTGATTCCGACAGCCTTCTTTACAATGAGCAGTTCTTC.

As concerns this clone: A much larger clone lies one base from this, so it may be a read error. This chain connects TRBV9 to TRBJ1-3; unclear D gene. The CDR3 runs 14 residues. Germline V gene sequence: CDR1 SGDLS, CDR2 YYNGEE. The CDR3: CASGVGGSGNTIYF. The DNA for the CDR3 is TGTGCCAGCGGCGTAGGAGGCTCTGGAAACACCATATATTTT.

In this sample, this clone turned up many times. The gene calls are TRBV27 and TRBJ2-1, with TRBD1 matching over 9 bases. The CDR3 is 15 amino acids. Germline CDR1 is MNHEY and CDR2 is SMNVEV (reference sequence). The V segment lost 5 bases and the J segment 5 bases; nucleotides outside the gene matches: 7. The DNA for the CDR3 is TGTGCCAGCAGTCATACGGGACAGGGAAACAATGAGCAGTTCTTC. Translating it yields CASSHTGQGNNEQFF.

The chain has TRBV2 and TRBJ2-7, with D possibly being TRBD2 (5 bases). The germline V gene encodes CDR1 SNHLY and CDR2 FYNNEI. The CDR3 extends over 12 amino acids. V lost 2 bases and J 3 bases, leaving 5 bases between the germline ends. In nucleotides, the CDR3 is TGTGCCAGCAGTGAACGGGGCTACGAGCAGTACTTC. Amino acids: CASSERGYEQYF.